Below are 32 T cell receptor beta chains sequenced from a single sample in a study of T cells in Graves' hyperthyroidism and ophthalmopathy. Researchers took RNA transcripts and amplified the TCR beta CDR3 regions from them. Carried out on the TCR CDR3, a first-round RT-PCR used the HTBI primer set. TCRdb re-analysed the multiplex PCR reads in MiXCR, keeping a single row per CDR3 protein. Here the sample spans about 520,000 distinct CDR3 sequences, around 20% being singletons. Sequencing used blood. These receptors were obtained from a young man with Graves' hyperthyroidism.

This clonotype was detected many times. V is TRBV27 and J is TRBJ1-1, with D maybe TRBD1 (6 bases). V gave up 6 bases and J gave up 4 bases, with 18 bases separating them. Germline CDR1 MNHEY, CDR2 SMNVEV (reference sequence). This CDR3 comprises 15 residues. The CDR3 region is CASRPLGGRGTEAFF. CDR3 nucleotides: TGTGCCAGCAGGCCCCTCGGGGGCCGCGGCACTGAAGCTTTCTTT.

This clonotype showed up many times. The V call is TRBV25-1, the J call TRBJ1-2, with D possibly TRBD1 on 5 matching bases. Germline CDR1 reads MGHDK; CDR2 reads SYGVNS. The CDR3 consists of 16 residues. The ends were cut back, 1 base at V and 3 bases at J, with 15 bases in the middle. The CDR3 sequence is CASSELGWGVDYGYTF. DNA of the CDR3: TGTGCCAGCAGTGAATTGGGTTGGGGGGTCGACTATGGCTACACCTTC.

This clonotype was observed a few times. The chain combines TRBV20-1 with TRBJ1-1; possibly TRBD1 for D (5 bases). Trimming pared 1 base from V and 3 bases from J, leaving 12 bases between. Germline CDR1 reads DFQATT; CDR2 reads SNEGSKA (reference sequence). The CDR3 covers 14 residues. CDR3 nucleotide sequence: TGCAGTGCTAGAGGTAGGGGTTTCTACACTGAAGCTTTCTTT. Its translation is CSARGRGFYTEAFF.

This clonotype was counted at least ten times. This sequence joins TRBV25-1 and TRBJ1-5, with D hard to call. This CDR3 contains 16 residues. Germline CDR1 reads MGHDK; CDR2 reads SYGVNS. V lost 2 bases and J 2 bases, leaving 13 bases between the germline ends. The DNA for the CDR3 is TGTGCCAGCAGTGAACTACGAAAGGAAGGCAATCAGCCCCAGCATTTT. This translates into CASSELRKEGNQPQHF.

This clonotype was detected many times. The chain has TRBV6-1 and TRBJ1-5, with D tentatively TRBD1 (6 bases). CDR1 and CDR2 from the germline V gene are MNHNS and SASEGT. The germline V and J ends were trimmed by 4 bases and 9 bases, with 13 bases remaining between them. There are 13 residues in the CDR3. This CDR3 is CASSVQGLRPQHF. DNA for the CDR3: TGTGCCAGCAGTGTACAGGGTTTACGGCCCCAGCATTTT.

This clonotype was recorded a few times. V is TRBV2 and J is TRBJ2-5; D unclear. Germline V CDR1 and CDR2: SNHLY, FYNNEI. This CDR3 has 12 residues. V dropped 8 bases and J dropped 1 base, with 8 bases sitting between them. The CDR3 region is CASVEAQETQYF. In nucleotides, the CDR3 is TGTGCCAGCGTAGAGGCCCAAGAGACCCAGTACTTC.

Worth noting for this clonotype: Because it lacks the conserved phenylalanine or tryptophan at the end, this CDR3 is likely a read error. The chain is built from TRBV7-9 and TRBJ1-3, with D uncertain. Deletions cut 1 base from V and 0 bases from J, with 7 bases between. The germline gives CDR1 SEHNR, CDR2 FQNEAQ (reference sequence). There are 15 residues in the CDR3. This CDR3 is CASSLGGYSGNTIYV. The CDR3 DNA reads as TGTGCCAGCAGCTTAGGAGGCTACTCTGGAAACACCATATATGTT.

In this sample, this clonotype turned up many times. V is TRBV11-2 and J is TRBJ1-1, with a possible D match to TRBD1 (5 bases). In germline, CDR1 is SGHAT, CDR2 FQNNGV. CDR3 length: 12 amino acids. V was pared by 6 bases and J by 11 bases, with 16 bases between. This CDR3 reads CASRGLRETAFF. CDR3 DNA: TGTGCCAGCAGGGGACTTCGAGAGACGGCTTTCTTT.

This clonotype was seen at least ten times. This chain connects TRBV5-8 to TRBJ1-2; D remains unclear. This CDR3 is built from 12 residues. Germline lookup yields CDR1 SGHTS and CDR2 YDEGEE. Trimming removed 2 bases from V and 13 bases from J, with 15 bases in between. In DNA form, the CDR3 reads TGTGCCAGCAGCTTCGGAAGCGGTGGACCCACCTTC. It yields the protein CASSFGSGGPTF.

As concerns this clonotype: Likely a read error: the CDR3 ends without its conserved phenylalanine or tryptophan. The chain uses TRBV12-3 or TRBV12-4 and TRBJ2-5; 13 positions match TRBD2. The CDR3 is made up of 16 amino acids. After removal of 4 bases from V and 5 bases from J, the junction contained 7 bases not matched to a gene. The CDR3 sequence is CASSSYGTSGVETQYS. The CDR3 DNA follows: TGTGCCAGCAGTTCCTACGGGACTAGCGGGGTGGAGACCCAGTACTCC.

The sample holds many counts of this clonotype. V usage is TRBV7-2 and J usage is TRBJ2-7; tentative D call: TRBD1 (6 bases). Per germline, CDR1 SGHTA and CDR2 FQGNSA. V lost 3 bases, J lost 4 bases, and 10 bases lay in between. The CDR3 has 13 residues. The CDR3 loop reads CASSFYQGYEQYF. For the CDR3, the DNA is TGTGCCAGCAGCTTTTACCAGGGGTACGAGCAGTACTTC.

This clonotype was observed many times. The chain has TRBV5-6 and TRBJ1-2; D call uncertain. The germline V and J ends were trimmed by 4 bases and 10 bases, with 11 bases remaining between them. Germline V CDR1 and CDR2: SGHDT, YYEEEE. The length of the CDR3 is 11 residues. The CDR3 protein is CASSLGSLYTF. The CDR3 DNA reads as TGTGCCAGCAGCCTAGGGAGTCTCTACACCTTC.

This clonotype showed up many times. The gene calls are TRBV28 and TRBJ2-2; possibly TRBD2 for D (6 bases). CDR1 and CDR2 (germline): MDHEN, SYDVKM. The germline V and J ends were trimmed by 6 bases and 4 bases, with 15 bases remaining between them. The CDR3 runs to 15 residues. CDR3 protein: CASSRWDLSTGELFF. CDR3 bases: TGTGCCAGCAGCCGATGGGACTTAAGCACCGGGGAGCTGTTTTTT.

V usage is TRBV4-1 and J usage is TRBJ1-1, with 7 bases lining up with TRBD1. Germline V lookup: CDR1 MGHRA, CDR2 YSYEKL. This CDR3 region has 16 residues. J lost 1 base, V lost 3 bases, and 8 bases had no gene match. In DNA, the CDR3 is TGCGCCAGCAGCCATCTGCTACAGGGGCGGAACACTGAAGCTTTCTTT. It codes for CASSHLLQGRNTEAFF.

This chain links TRBV29-1 with TRBJ2-7; D is possibly TRBD2 (5 bases). Trimming cost V 6 bases and J 3 bases, with 15 bases left between them. The CDR3 has 13 amino acids. Germline lookup yields CDR1 SQVTM and CDR2 ANQGSEA. CDR3 protein: CSVGSPRGYEQYF. The CDR3 nucleotides are TGCAGCGTCGGAAGCCCCCGGGGCTACGAGCAGTACTTC.

The CDR3 bases are TGTGCCAGCAGTTTACATCGGAGGGACACTGAAGCTTTCTTT. It is translated as CASSLHRRDTEAFF. The chain links TRBV12-3 or TRBV12-4 to TRBJ1-1; D is unresolved. Between the trimmed V and J ends, which lost 2 bases and 3 bases, there was a span of 10 bases. The CDR3 length is 14 residues.

This clonotype occurred many times. This chain joins TRBV4-1 and TRBJ2-5; unclear D gene. With 0 bases removed from V and 4 bases from J, the gap between germline ends came to 15 bases. CDR3 length: 16 residues. Germline V lookup: CDR1 MGHRA, CDR2 YSYEKL. The CDR3 DNA reads as TGCGCCAGCAGCCAAGATTCCCCCCACTCGGGAGAGACCCAGTACTTC. Translation gives CASSQDSPHSGETQYF.

This clonotype was recorded many times. The chain combines TRBV6-1 with TRBJ1-2; 7 nucleotides agree with TRBD1. V gave up 6 bases and J gave up 4 bases; unmatched junction bases: 14. The CDR3 is 16 amino acids. Germline V gene lookup returns CDR1 MNHNS and CDR2 SASEGT. In DNA form, the CDR3 reads TGTGCCAGCAGGTTCCAGCCGGGACAGACCGGCTATGGCTACACCTTC. Encoded protein: CASRFQPGQTGYGYTF.

The chain couples TRBV10-3 to TRBJ1-1; D might be TRBD1 (5 bases). The ends were cut back, 1 base at V and 6 bases at J, with 15 bases in the middle. The CDR3 length is 15 residues. The V gene's germline CDR1 is ENHRY and CDR2 SYGVKD. CDR3 nucleotides: TGTGCCATCAGTGAGTTGGCGGTGGCGGGGCCTGAAGCTTTCTTT. Amino acid sequence: CAISELAVAGPEAFF.

This clonotype came up a few times. This chain uses TRBV7-9 with TRBJ1-1; D call uncertain. V was shortened by 5 bases and J by 4 bases, with 17 bases between the two germline ends. Germline CDR1 reads SEHNR; CDR2 reads FQNEAQ (reference sequence). The CDR3 covers 15 residues. This CDR3 reads CASSLDGPPGTEAFF. In nucleotides, the CDR3 is TGTGCCAGCAGCCTAGATGGGCCCCCGGGCACTGAAGCTTTCTTT.

The V gene is TRBV20-1, the J gene TRBJ2-5; the D is unclear. CDR3 length equals 13 residues. The V end was cut by 3 bases, the J end by 0 bases, with 8 bases between. CDR1 is DFQATT, CDR2 SNEGSKA, per germline (reference sequence). The CDR3 protein is CSASIGYQETQYF. The CDR3 bases are TGCAGTGCTAGTATCGGGTACCAAGAGACCCAGTACTTC.

This clonotype was detected ten times or more. The CDR3 DNA sequence: TGTGCCAGCAGTTTACGGACGGGGACTGCCTTTTATGGCTACACCTTC. Protein: CASSLRTGTAFYGYTF. The chain couples TRBV12-3 or TRBV12-4 to TRBJ1-2; a weak D match, TRBD1 (5 bases). With 2 bases removed from V and 5 bases from J, the gap between germline ends came to 18 bases. This CDR3 contains 16 residues.

The chain joins TRBV2 to TRBJ2-5; weak D call: TRBD2 (6 bases). V was trimmed by 8 bases and J by 2 bases, leaving 9 bases between them. The CDR3 is 12 amino acids. Germline values: CDR1 SNHLY, CDR2 FYNNEI. The CDR3 spells CASDRGQETQYF. DNA of the CDR3: TGTGCCAGCGACCGGGGGCAAGAGACCCAGTACTTC.

The genes are TRBV12-3 or TRBV12-4 and TRBJ1-6; D possibly corresponds to TRBD1 (5 bases). There are 14 residues in the CDR3. V was pared by 5 bases and J by 13 bases, with 18 bases between. The CDR3 DNA reads as TGTGCCAGCAGTGAAAAGGAGGGGTGGACGCCCCTCCACTTT. Translating gives CASSEKEGWTPLHF.

As regards this clonotype: One end of the junction is discordant with germline, which a read error may explain. V and J are TRBV28 and TRBJ1-1; D is undetermined. Germline loops: CDR1 MDHEN, CDR2 SYDVKM. CDR3 size: 14 residues. The CDR3 region is CASSQGRVITEAFF. The CDR3 DNA sequence: TGCGCCAGCAGCCAAGGCCGGGTGATCACTGAAGCTTTCTTT.

Written as DNA, the CDR3 is TGCGCCAGCAGCCATAAACCGGGACAGGGGCGTTCACCCCTCCACTTT. It yields the protein CASSHKPGQGRSPLHF. This chain connects TRBV5-1 to TRBJ1-6; 10 bases are shared with TRBD1. There are 16 residues in the CDR3. Germline CDR1 reads SGHRS; CDR2 reads YFSETQ. Trimming removed 4 bases from V and 9 bases from J; junction bases left unmatched: 10.

This clonotype was recorded at least ten times. V usage is TRBV2 and J usage is TRBJ2-5, with TRBD2 identical over 12 bases. V dropped 3 bases and J dropped 5; count of bases not matched to a gene: 4. Germline lookup yields CDR1 SNHLY and CDR2 FYNNEI. The CDR3 length is 15 residues. The CDR3 DNA is TGTGCCAGCAGTGATCTAGCGGGGGGGCTGGAGACCCAGTACTTC. Encoded protein: CASSDLAGGLETQYF.

This clonotype was seen ten or more times. The chain joins TRBV24-1 to TRBJ1-2; maybe TRBD1 (6 bases). Germline V gene data show CDR1 as KGHDR and CDR2 as SFDVKD. The CDR3 has 14 amino acids. Trimming stripped 4 bases from V and 2 bases from J, with 10 bases between. This CDR3 is CATSDPGQNYGYTF. CDR3 nucleotides: TGTGCCACCAGTGACCCCGGACAGAACTATGGCTACACCTTC.

This clonotype was observed a handful of times. The genes are TRBV9 and TRBJ1-1; 8 nucleotides line up with TRBD1. Germline V gene lookup returns CDR1 SGDLS and CDR2 YYNGEE. With 4 bases clipped from V and 6 bases from J, the junction kept 8 bases outside the gene matches. This CDR3 is 14 amino acids long. DNA for the CDR3: TGTGCCAGCAGCCCTACCCAGGGGGCCCCTGAAGCTTTCTTT. Translating it yields CASSPTQGAPEAFF.

The sample holds a few counts of this clonotype. The chain employs TRBV7-3 and TRBJ2-5; a possible D gene is TRBD1 (6 bases). Trimming took 5 bases from V and 1 from J, leaving 14 bases between them. The germline V gene encodes CDR1 SGHTA and CDR2 FQGTGA. The CDR3 is made up of 15 amino acids. The chain's CDR3 is CASSPFGTIQETQYF. CDR3 coding DNA: TGTGCCAGCAGCCCATTCGGGACAATCCAAGAGACCCAGTACTTC.

This clonotype was counted at least ten times. The junction shows a germline mismatch at one end, possibly a read error. In DNA, the CDR3 is TGTGCCAGCAGTTTATCTAAGGGCAGCACTGAAGCTTCCTTT. This gives the protein CASSLSKGSTEASF. V is TRBV12-3 or TRBV12-4 and J is TRBJ1-1; D unresolved. This CDR3 has 14 residues.

The table lists this clonotype with a few counts. The V and J genes are TRBV7-8 and TRBJ2-5, with D unclear. Per germline, CDR1 SGHVS and CDR2 FQNEAQ. CDR3 length: 14 residues. Trimming shortened V by 2 bases and J by 1 base, and 8 bases separated the two germline ends. The CDR3, as DNA: TGTGCCAGCAGCTTACGGTGGTCCCAAGAGACCCAGTACTTC. It is translated as CASSLRWSQETQYF. The full variable domain, with the rest looked up from reference TRBV7-8 and TRBJ2-5, is GAGVSQSPRYKVAKRGQDVALRCDPISGHVSLFWYQQALGQGPEFLTYFQNEAQLDKSGLPSDRFFAERPEGSVSTLKIQRTQQEDSAVYLCASSLRWSQETQYFGPGTRLLVL.